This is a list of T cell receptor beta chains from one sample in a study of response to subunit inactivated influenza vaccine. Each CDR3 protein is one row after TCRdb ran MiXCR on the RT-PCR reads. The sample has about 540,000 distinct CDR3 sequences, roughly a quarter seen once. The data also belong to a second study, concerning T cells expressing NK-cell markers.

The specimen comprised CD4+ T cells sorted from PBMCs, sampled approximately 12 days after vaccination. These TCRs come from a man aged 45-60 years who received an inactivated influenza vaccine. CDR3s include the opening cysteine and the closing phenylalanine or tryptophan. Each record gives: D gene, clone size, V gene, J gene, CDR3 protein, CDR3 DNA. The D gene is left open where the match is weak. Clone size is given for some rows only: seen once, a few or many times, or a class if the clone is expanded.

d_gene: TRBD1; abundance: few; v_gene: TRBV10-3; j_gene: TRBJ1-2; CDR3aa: CAISPQGGGYTF; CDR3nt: TGTGCCATCAGCCCGCAGGGGGGAGGCTACACCTTC
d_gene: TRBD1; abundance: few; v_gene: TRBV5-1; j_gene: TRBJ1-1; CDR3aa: CASSRTLTGAEAFF; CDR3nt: TGCGCCAGCAGCCGGACCCTAACAGGGGCGGAAGCTTTCTTT
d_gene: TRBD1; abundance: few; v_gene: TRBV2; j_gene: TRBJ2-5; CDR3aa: CASRRDRGETQYF; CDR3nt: TGTGCCAGCAGGCGAGACAGGGGGGAGACCCAGTACTTC
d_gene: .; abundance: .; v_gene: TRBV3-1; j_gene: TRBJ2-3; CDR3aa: CASSHITGTASTDTQYF; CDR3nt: TGTGCCAGCAGCCACATAACCGGGACCGCTAGCACAGATACGCAGTATTTT
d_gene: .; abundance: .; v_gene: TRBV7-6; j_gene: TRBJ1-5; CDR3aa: CASSSQGYSGNQPQHF; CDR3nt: TGTGCCAGCAGCTCACAGGGATATAGTGGCAATCAGCCCCAGCATTTT
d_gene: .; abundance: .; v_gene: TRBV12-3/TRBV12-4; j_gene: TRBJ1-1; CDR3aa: CASSFSGRNTEAFF; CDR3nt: TGTGCCAGCAGTTTCTCGGGACGGAACACTGAAGCTTTCTTT
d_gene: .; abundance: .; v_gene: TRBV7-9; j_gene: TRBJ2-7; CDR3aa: CASSFWGAYEQYF; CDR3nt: TGTGCCAGCAGCTTTTGGGGAGCCTACGAGCAGTACTTC
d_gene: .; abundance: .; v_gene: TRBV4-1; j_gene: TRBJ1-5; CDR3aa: CASSQEARGFGQPQHF; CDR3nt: TGCGCCAGCAGCCAAGAGGCTAGGGGATTTGGGCAGCCCCAGCATTTT
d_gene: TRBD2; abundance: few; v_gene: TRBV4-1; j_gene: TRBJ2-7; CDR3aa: CASSQGVAGGISEQYF; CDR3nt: TGCGCCAGCAGCCAAGGGGTAGCGGGGGGAATAAGTGAGCAGTACTTC
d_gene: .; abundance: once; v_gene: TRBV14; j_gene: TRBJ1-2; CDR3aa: CASSQLHGLGTDYGYTF; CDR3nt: TGTGCCAGCAGCCAACTCCACGGGCTAGGGACGGACTATGGCTACACCTTC
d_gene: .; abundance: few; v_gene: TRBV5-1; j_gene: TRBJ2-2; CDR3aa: CASSSSTANTGELFF; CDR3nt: TGCGCCAGCAGCTCGTCGACAGCGAACACCGGGGAGCTGTTTTTT
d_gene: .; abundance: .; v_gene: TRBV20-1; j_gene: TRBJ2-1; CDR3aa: CSAKGIWQFF; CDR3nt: TGCAGTGCCAAGGGGATTTGGCAGTTCTTC
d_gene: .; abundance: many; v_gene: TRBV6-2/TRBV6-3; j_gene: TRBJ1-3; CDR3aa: CASRTGGSGNTIYF; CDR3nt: TGTGCCAGCCGTACAGGAGGCTCTGGAAACACCATATATTTT
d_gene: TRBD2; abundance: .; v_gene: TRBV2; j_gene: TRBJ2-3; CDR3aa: CASSEKGTSGRDTDTQYF; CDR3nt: TGTGCCAGCAGTGAAAAGGGGACTAGCGGGAGGGACACAGATACGCAGTATTTT
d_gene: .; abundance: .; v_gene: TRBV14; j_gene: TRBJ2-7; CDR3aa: CASSQERVGAKTPYEQYF; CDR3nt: TGTGCCAGCAGCCAAGAAAGGGTCGGAGCCAAAACACCCTACGAGCAGTACTTC
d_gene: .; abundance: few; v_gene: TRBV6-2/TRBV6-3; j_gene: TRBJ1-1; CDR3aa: CASSWGRVNTEAFF; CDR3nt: TGTGCCAGCAGTTGGGGACGGGTGAACACTGAAGCTTTCTTT
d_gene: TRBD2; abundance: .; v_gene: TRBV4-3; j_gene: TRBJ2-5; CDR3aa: CASSQEGLAGGLVETQYF; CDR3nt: TGCGCCAGCAGCCAAGAGGGTCTAGCGGGAGGGTTGGTAGAGACCCAGTACTTC
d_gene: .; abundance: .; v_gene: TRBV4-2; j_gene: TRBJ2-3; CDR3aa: CAIGPALLATDTQYF; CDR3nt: TGTGCCATCGGCCCCGCTCTCCTAGCGACAGATACGCAGTATTTT
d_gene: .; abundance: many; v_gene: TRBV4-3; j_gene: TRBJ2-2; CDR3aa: CASSQDYWGELFF; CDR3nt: TGCGCCAGCAGCCAAGATTATTGGGGGGAGCTGTTTTTT
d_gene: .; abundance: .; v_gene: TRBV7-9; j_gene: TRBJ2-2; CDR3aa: CASSLDLANTGELFF; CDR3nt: TGTGCCAGCAGCTTAGATCTTGCGAACACCGGGGAGCTGTTTTTT
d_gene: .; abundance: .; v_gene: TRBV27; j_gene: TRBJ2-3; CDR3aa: CASSFADLSTDTQYF; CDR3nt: TGTGCCAGCAGTTTCGCGGATCTATCCACAGATACGCAGTATTTT
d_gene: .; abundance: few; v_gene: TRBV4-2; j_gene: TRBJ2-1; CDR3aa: CASSQISYRDPRLYNEQFF; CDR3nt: TGTGCCAGCAGCCAAATAAGTTACCGGGACCCCCGCCTTTACAATGAGCAGTTCTTC
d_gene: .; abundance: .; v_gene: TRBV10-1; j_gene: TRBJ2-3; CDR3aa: CASRGEALTDTQYF; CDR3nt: TGCGCCAGCCGCGGTGAGGCCCTCACAGATACGCAGTATTTT
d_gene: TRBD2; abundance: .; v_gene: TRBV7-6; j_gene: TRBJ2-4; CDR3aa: CASSSIAGGPTDIQYF; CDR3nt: TGTGCCAGCAGCTCGATAGCGGGAGGGCCTACGGACATTCAGTACTTC
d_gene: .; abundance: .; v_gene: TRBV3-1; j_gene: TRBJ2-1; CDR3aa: CASTEGHRGINEQFF; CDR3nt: TGTGCCAGCACCGAGGGACACCGGGGAATCAATGAGCAGTTCTTC
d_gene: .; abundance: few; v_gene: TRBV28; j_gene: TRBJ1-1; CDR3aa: CAGMGQLGTEAFF; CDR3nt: TGTGCCGGCATGGGGCAGCTCGGTACTGAAGCTTTCTTT
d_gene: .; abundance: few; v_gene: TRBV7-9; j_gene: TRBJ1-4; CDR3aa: CASSLEGGSNEKLFF; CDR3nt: TGTGCCAGCAGCTTAGAAGGGGGTTCTAATGAAAAACTGTTTTTT
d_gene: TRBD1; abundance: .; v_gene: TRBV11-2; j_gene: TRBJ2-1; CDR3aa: CASSLTGVSYNEQFF; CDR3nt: TGTGCCAGCAGCCTAACAGGGGTCTCCTACAATGAGCAGTTCTTC
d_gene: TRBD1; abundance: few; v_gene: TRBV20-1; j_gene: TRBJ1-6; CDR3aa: CSATQGDGSPLHF; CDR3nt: TGCAGTGCTACACAGGGGGACGGTTCACCCCTCCACTTT
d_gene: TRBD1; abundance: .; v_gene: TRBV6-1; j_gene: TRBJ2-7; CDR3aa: CAVSTGGSYEQYF; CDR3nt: TGTGCCGTGTCTACAGGGGGATCCTACGAGCAGTACTTC
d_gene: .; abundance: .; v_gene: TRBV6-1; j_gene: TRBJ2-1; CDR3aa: CASSAAGLIYNEQFF; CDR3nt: TGTGCCAGCAGTGCCGCGGGCCTCATCTACAATGAGCAGTTCTTC
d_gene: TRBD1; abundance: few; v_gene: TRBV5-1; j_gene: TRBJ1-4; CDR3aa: CASSADRGDEKLFF; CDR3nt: TGCGCCAGCAGCGCGGACAGGGGAGATGAAAAACTGTTTTTT
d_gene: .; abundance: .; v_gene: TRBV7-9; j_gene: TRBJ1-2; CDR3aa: CASSLEWVEGYTF; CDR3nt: TGTGCCAGCAGCTTAGAGTGGGTAGAGGGCTACACCTTC
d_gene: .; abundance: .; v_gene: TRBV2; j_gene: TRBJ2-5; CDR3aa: CASSDRVETQYF; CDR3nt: TGTGCCAGCAGTGACAGGGTAGAGACCCAGTACTTC
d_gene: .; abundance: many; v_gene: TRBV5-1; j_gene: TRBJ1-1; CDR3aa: CASSPTGNTEAFF; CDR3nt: TGTGCCAGCAGCCCGACCGGGAACACTGAAGCTTTCTTT
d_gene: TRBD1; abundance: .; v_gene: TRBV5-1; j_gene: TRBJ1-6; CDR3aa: CASSLAGQGYSPLHF; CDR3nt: TGCGCCAGCAGCTTGGCGGGACAGGGATATTCACCCCTCCACTTT
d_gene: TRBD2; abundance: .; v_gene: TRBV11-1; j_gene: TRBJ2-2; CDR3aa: CASSQPPWQRGGVITGELFF; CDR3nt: TGTGCCAGCAGCCAACCCCCGTGGCAGCGGGGGGGCGTCATTACCGGGGAGCTGTTTTTT
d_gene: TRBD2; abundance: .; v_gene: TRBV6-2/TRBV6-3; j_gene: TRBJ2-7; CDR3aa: CASSRLAGSLEQYF; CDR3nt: TGTGCCAGCAGCAGACTAGCGGGGTCGCTGGAGCAGTACTTC
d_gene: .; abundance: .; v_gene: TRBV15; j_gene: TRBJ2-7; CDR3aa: CATSRDFAGGSDEQYF; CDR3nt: TGTGCCACCAGCAGAGATTTCGCAGGTGGGAGTGACGAGCAGTACTTC
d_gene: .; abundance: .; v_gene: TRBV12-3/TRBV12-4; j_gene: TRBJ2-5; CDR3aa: CASRPEQGIPSETQYF; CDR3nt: TGTGCCAGCAGGCCAGAACAGGGAATCCCTTCGGAGACCCAGTACTTC
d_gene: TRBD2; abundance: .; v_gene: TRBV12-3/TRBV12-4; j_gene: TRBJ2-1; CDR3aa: CASSSPTSGSGYEQFF; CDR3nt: TGTGCCAGCAGTTCACCGACTAGCGGGAGTGGTTATGAGCAGTTCTTC
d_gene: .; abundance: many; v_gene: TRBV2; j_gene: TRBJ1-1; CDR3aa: CASSYQTTGTEAFF; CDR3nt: TGTGCCAGCAGTTACCAGACAACGGGCACTGAAGCTTTCTTT
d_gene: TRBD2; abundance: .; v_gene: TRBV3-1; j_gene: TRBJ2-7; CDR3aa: CASSQGLAGVSEQYF; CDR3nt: TGTGCCAGCAGCCAAGGGTTAGCGGGAGTCAGTGAGCAGTACTTC
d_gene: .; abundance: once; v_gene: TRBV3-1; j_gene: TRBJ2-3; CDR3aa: CASSQGDRSSTDTQYF; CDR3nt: TGTGCCAGCAGCCAGGGGGACCGGAGTAGCACAGATACGCAGTATTTT
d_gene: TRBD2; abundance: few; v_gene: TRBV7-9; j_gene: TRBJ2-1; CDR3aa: CATTGGIGNEQFF; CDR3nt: TGTGCCACCACGGGGGGGATTGGCAATGAGCAGTTCTTC
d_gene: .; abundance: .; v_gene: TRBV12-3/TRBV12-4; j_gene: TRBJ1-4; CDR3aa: CASGLELDEKLFF; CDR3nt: TGTGCCAGCGGCCTAGAGCTCGATGAAAAACTGTTTTTT
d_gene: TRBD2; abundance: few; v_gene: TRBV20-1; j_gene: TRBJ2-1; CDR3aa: CSAGRTSNEQFF; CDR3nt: TGCAGTGCTGGACGGACTAGCAATGAGCAGTTCTTC
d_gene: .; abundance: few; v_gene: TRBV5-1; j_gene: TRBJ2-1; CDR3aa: CASSLVGESGQFF; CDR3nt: TGCGCCAGCAGCTTGGTAGGGGAGTCCGGGCAGTTCTTC
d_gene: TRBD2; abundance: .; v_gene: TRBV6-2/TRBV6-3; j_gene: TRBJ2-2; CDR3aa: CASRVASGSAGELFF; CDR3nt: TGTGCCAGCAGGGTCGCTAGCGGGAGTGCCGGGGAGCTGTTTTTT
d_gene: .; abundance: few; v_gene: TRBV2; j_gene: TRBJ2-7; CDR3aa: CASSVAGYEQYF; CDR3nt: TGTGCCAGCAGTGTAGCAGGGTACGAGCAGTACTTC
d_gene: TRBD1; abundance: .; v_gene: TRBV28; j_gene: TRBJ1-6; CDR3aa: CASSLADRNLSPLHF; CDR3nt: TGTGCCAGCAGTTTAGCGGACAGGAATCTTTCACCCCTCCACTTT
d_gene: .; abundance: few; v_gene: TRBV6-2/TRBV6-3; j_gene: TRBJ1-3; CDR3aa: CASSYGGNSGNTIYF; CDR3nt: TGTGCCAGCAGTTACGGCGGGAACTCTGGAAACACCATATATTTT
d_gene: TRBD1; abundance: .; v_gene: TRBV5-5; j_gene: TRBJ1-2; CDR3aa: CASSLDRGGTGYTF; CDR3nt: TGTGCCAGCAGCCTCGACAGGGGAGGAACTGGCTACACCTTC
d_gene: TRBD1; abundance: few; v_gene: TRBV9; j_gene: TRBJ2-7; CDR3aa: CASSVGPGTGLGEQYF; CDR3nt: TGTGCCAGCAGCGTAGGACCCGGGACAGGACTCGGAGAGCAGTACTTC
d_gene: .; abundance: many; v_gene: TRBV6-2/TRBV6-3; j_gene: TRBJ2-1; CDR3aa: CASSYSRGEQFF; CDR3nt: TGTGCCAGCAGTTACTCGAGAGGTGAGCAGTTCTTC
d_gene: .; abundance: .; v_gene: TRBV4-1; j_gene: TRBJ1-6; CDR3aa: CASSQESAGQSPLHF; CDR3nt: TGCGCCAGCAGCCAAGAATCGGCGGGTCAGTCACCCCTCCACTTT
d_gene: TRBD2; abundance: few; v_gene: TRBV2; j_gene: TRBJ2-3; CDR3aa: CASTNPSGGADTQYF; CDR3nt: TGTGCCAGCACCAACCCTAGCGGGGGGGCAGATACGCAGTATTTT
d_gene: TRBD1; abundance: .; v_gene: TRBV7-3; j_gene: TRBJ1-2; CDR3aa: CASRLTTYGRTGGEDGYTF; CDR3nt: TGTGCCAGCAGACTAACCACCTATGGGAGGACAGGGGGAGAGGATGGCTACACCTTC